This TCR beta chain stems from a study of OX40 agonist ivuxolimab in advanced cancers. Overall study results and limits: In CD8+ T cells, expanded clones were on average more numerous than in CD4+.

The CDR3 sequence is 12 residues long. Worth noting for this clone: Antigen specificity is unknown.

Using immunoSEQ multiplex PCR, the repertoire was profiled, and TCRdb retains in-frame clones only, with some absent. The sample records about 100,000 clones, about 91% being singletons. The V call is TRBV21-1, the J call TRBJ1-5. TRBV21-1 is a recognized pseudogene. The clonotype originates from an adult with an advanced solid tumor such as melanoma, head and neck, liver or kidney cancer. The sequenced sample was CD4+ or CD8+ T cells sorted from blood, obtained in a trial of the OX40 agonist ivuxolimab. The CDR3 protein is CATTQMDQPQHF. CDR3 in DNA: TGTGCCACCACACAAATGGACCAGCCCCAGCATTTT.